The entry that follows covers one T cell receptor beta chain sequence. Its target is unknown. This specimen belongs to a study of CD8 T cells in Susac syndrome. In blood CD8+ and CD4+ T cells, TCR beta underwent sequencing. The multiple sclerosis controls were treatment-naive patients with relapsing-remitting disease that was stable or active. Random hexamers were used to reverse transcribe an amount of roughly 0.45 to 1 ug RNA. With immunoSEQ multiplex PCR, TCR beta CDR3 was amplified across 54 Vbeta and 13 Jbeta. TCRdb used MiXCR to reprocess the immunoSEQ multiplex PCR reads, holding one entry per CDR3 protein. The sample has roughly 400,000 distinct CDR3 sequences, around 83% seen once. Trimming removed 7 bases at V and 0 bases at J, with 21 bases between. This CDR3 contains 17 residues. Germline V gene data show CDR1 as SNHLY and CDR2 as FYNNEI. General study findings and limits: The relatively small number of individuals in the TCR sequencing and HLA analysis was acknowledged by the study.

Sequenced: CD8+ T cells from PBMCs. The J gene is TRBJ1-2, the V gene TRBV2; weak D call: TRBD1 (6 bases). The receptor comes from a human donor with multiple sclerosis. This CDR3 is CASTQTGEGIANYGYTF. The CDR3 DNA reads as TGTGCCAGCACCCAGACAGGTGAAGGTATAGCTAACTATGGCTACACCTTC. The entire variable domain, with the rest obtained from reference TRBV2 and TRBJ1-2, is as follows: EPEVTQTPSHQVTQMGQEVILRCVPISNHLYFYWYRQILGQKVEFLVSFYNNEISEKSEIFDDQFSVERPDGSNFTLKIRSTKLEDSAMYFCASTQTGEGIANYGYTFGSGTRLTVV.